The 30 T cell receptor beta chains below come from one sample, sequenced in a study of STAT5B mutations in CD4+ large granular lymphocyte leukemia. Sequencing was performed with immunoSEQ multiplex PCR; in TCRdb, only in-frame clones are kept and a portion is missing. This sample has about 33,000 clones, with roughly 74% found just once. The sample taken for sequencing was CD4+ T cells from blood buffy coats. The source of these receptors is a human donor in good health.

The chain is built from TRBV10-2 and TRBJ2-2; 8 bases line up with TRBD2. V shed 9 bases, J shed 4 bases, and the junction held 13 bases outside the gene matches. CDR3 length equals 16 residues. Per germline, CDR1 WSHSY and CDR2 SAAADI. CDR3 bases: TGCGCCAGTCAGATACCGGGACTAGTCCCCACCGGGGAGCTGTTTTTT. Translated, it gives CASQIPGLVPTGELFF.

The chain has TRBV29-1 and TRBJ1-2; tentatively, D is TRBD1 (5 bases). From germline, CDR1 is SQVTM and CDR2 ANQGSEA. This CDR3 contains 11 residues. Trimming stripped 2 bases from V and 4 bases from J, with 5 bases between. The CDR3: CSVEQGYGYTF. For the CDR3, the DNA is TGCAGCGTTGAACAGGGCTATGGCTACACCTTC.

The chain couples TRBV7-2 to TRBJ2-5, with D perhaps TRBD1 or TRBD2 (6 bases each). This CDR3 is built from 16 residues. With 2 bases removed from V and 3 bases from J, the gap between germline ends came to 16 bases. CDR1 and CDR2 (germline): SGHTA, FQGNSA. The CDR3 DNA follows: TGTGCCAGCAGCTTACCCCCTGACAGGAGGGAAGAGACCCAGTACTTC. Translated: CASSLPPDRREETQYF. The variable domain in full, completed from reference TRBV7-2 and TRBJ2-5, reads GAGVSQSPSNKVTEKGKDVELRCDPISGHTALYWYRQSLGQGLEFLIYFQGNSAPDKSGLPSDRFSAERTGGSVSTLTIQRTQQEDSAVYLCASSLPPDRREETQYFGPGTRLLVL.

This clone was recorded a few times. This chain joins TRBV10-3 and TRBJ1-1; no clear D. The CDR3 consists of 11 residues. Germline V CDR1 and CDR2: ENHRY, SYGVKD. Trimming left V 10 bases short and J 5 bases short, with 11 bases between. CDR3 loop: CATGPGTEAFF. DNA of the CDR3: TGTGCCACTGGTCCGGGGACTGAAGCTTTCTTT.

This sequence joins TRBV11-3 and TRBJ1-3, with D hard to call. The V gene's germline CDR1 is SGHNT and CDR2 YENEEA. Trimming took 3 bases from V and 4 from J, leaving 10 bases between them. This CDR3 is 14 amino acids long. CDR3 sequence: CASSLAGTGNTIYF. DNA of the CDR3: TGTGCCAGCAGCTTGGCAGGTACAGGAAACACCATATATTTT.

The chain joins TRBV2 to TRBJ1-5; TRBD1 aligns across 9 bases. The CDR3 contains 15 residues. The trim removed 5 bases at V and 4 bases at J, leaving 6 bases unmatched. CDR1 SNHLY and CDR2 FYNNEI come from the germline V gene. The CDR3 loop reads CASSPGDRGNQPQHF. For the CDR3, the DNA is TGTGCCAGCAGTCCCGGAGACAGGGGGAATCAGCCCCAGCATTTT.

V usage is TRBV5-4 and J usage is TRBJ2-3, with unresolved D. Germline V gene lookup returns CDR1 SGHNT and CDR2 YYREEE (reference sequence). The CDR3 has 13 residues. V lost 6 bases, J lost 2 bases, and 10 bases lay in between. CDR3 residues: CASTRMATDTQYF. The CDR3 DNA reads TGTGCCAGCACCCGAATGGCCACAGATACGCAGTATTTT.

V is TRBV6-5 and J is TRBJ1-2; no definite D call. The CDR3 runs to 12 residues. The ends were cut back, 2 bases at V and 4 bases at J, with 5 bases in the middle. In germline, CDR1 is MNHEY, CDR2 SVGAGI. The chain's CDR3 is CASSYAGYGYTF. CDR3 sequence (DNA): TGTGCCAGCAGTTACGCAGGCTATGGCTACACCTTC.

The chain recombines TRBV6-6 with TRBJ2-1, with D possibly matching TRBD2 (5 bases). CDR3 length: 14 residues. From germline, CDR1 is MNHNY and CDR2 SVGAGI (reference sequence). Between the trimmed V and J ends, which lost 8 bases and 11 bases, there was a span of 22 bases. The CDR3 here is CASSNSPGRVQQFF. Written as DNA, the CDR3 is TGTGCCAGCTCGAACTCCCCCGGGCGGGTACAGCAGTTCTTC.

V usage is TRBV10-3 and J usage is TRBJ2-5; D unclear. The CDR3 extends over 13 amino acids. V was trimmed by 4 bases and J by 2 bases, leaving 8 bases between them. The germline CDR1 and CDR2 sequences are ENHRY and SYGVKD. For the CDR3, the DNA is TGTGCCATCAGTGCAGCACCTCAAGAGACCCAGTACTTC. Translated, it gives CAISAAPQETQYF.

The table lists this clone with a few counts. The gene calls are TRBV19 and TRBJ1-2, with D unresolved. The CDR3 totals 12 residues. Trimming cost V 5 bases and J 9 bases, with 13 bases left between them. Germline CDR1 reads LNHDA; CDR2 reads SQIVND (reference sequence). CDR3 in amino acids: CASSYGPHRYTF. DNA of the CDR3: TGTGCCAGTAGTTACGGCCCTCATCGCTACACCTTC.

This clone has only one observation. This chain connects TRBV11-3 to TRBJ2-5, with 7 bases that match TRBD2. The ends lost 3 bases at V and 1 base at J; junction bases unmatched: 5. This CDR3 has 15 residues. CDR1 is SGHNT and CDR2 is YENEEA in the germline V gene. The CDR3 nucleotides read TGTGCCAGCAGCTTGGGGGGGATGGGCCAAGAGACCCAGTACTTC. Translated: CASSLGGMGQETQYF.

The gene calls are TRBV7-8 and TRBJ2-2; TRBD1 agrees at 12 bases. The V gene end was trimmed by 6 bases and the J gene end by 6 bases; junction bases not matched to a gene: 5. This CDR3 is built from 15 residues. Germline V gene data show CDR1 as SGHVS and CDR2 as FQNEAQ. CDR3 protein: CASRLGQGAPGELFF. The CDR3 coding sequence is TGTGCCAGCAGGTTGGGACAGGGGGCTCCCGGGGAGCTGTTTTTT. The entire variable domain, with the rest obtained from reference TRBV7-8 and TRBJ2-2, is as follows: GAGVSQSPRYKVAKRGQDVALRCDPISGHVSLFWYQQALGQGPEFLTYFQNEAQLDKSGLPSDRFFAERPEGSVSTLKIQRTQQEDSAVYLCASRLGQGAPGELFFGEGSRLTVL.

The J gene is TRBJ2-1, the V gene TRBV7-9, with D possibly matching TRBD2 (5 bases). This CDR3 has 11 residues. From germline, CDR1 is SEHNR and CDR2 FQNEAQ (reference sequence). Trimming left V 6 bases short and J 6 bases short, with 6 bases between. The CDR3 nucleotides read TGTGCCAGCAGACGGGGCAATGAGCAGTTCTTC. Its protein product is CASRRGNEQFF.

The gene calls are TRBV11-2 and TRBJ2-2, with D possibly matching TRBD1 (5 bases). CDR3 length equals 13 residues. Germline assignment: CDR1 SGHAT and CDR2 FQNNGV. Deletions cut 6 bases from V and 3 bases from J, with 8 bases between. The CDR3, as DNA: TGTGCCAGCAGGGACACATACACCGGGGAGCTGTTTTTT. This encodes CASRDTYTGELFF.

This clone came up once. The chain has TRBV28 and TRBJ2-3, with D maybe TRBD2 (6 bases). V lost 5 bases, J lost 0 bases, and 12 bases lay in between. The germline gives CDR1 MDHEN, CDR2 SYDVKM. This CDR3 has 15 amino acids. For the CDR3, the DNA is TGTGCCAGCAGTCAAGGGAGGTCTAGCACAGATACGCAGTATTTT. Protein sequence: CASSQGRSSTDTQYF. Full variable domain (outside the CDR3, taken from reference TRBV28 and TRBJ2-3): DVKVTQSSRYLVKRTGEKVFLECVQDMDHENMFWYRQDPGLGLRLIYFSYDVKMKEKGDIPEGYSVSREKKERFSLILESASTNQTSMYLCASSQGRSSTDTQYFGPGTRLTVL.

CDR3 bases: TGTGCCAGCAGCTTCGGCAGGGGTTATAGCAATCAGCCCCAGCATTTT. Translation gives CASSFGRGYSNQPQHF. The chain is built from TRBV5-6 and TRBJ1-5; possible D gene TRBD1, 6 bases. CDR3 length: 16 residues. CDR1 and CDR2 (germline): SGHDT, YYEEEE. The germline V and J ends were trimmed by 2 bases and 0 bases, with 12 bases remaining between them.

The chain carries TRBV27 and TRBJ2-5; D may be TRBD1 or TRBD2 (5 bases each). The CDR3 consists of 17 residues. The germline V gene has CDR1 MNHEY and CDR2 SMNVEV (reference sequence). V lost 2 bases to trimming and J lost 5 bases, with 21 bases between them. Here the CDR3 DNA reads TGTGCCAGCAGTTTAAGATCAGTATGGGGGTTTTACGAGACCCAGTACTTC. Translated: CASSLRSVWGFYETQYF.

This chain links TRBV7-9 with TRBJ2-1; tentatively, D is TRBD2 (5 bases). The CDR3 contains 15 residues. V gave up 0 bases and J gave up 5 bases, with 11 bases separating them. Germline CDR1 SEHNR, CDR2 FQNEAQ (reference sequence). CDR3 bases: TGTGCCAGCAGCTTAGCGGAGGTCGCCGACAATGAGCAGTTCTTC. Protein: CASSLAEVADNEQFF.

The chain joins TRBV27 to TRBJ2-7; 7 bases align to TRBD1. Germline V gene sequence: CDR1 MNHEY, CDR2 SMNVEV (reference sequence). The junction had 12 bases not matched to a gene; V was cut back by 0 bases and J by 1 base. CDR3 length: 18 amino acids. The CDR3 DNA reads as TGTGCCAGCAGTTTATCCGGGACAGCCGTTTTTGGGTCCTACGAGCAGTACTTC. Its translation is CASSLSGTAVFGSYEQYF.

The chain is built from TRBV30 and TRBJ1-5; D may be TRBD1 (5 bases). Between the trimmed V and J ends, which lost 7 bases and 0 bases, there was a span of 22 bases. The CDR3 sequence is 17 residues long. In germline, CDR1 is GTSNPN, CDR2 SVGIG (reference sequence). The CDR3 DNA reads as TGTGCCTACCAAGGGGTCGTACGCGCATATAGCAATCAGCCCCAGCATTTT. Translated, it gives CAYQGVVRAYSNQPQHF.

CDR3 residues: CASSIRQGAQPQHF. In DNA, the CDR3 is TGTGCCAGTAGTATAAGACAGGGGGCCCAGCCCCAGCATTTT. V gene TRBV19 combines with J gene TRBJ1-5, with TRBD1 matching 10 bases. V lost 2 bases, J lost 7 bases, and 2 bases stayed unmatched. This CDR3 spans 14 amino acids. CDR1 is LNHDA and CDR2 is SQIVND in the germline V gene (reference sequence).

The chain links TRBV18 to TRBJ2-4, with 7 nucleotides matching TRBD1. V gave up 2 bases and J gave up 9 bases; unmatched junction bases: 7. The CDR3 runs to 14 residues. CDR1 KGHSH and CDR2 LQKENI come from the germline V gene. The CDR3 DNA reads TGTGCCAGCTCACCAGGGCAGGGGGAAGGCATTCAGTACTTC. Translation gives CASSPGQGEGIQYF.

CDR3 DNA: TGTGCCAGCCTCAGACCCGCCGGAAACATTCAGTACTTC. Translating it yields CASLRPAGNIQYF. V and J are TRBV6-1 and TRBJ2-4; no firm D call. There are 13 residues in the CDR3. The V and J ends lost 8 bases and 6 bases respectively, with 14 bases between them. Looked up from germline, CDR1 is MNHNS and CDR2 is SASEGT.

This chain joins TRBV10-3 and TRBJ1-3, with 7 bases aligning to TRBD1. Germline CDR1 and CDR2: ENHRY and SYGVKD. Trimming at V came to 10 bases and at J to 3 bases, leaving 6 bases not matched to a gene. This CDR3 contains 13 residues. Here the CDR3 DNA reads TGTGCCACCCAGACAGGGTTTGGAAACACCATATATTTT. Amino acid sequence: CATQTGFGNTIYF.

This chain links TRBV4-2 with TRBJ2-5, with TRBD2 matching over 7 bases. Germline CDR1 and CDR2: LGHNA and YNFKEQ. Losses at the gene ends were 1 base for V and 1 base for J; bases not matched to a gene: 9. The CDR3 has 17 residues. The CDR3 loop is CASSQGGGAGSQETQYF. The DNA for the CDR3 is TGTGCCAGCAGCCAAGGGGGGGGAGCGGGTTCCCAAGAGACCCAGTACTTC.

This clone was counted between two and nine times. DNA for the CDR3: TGTGCCAGCAGGGGACTAGCGGGAGGCACAGATACGCAGTATTTT. Amino acid sequence: CASRGLAGGTDTQYF. The rearrangement joins TRBV11-3 to TRBJ2-3; 14 positions agree with TRBD2. V lost 6 bases, J lost 1 base, and 0 bases stayed unmatched. This CDR3 comprises 15 residues. Germline lookup yields CDR1 SGHNT and CDR2 YENEEA. Looking up the rest from reference TRBV11-3 and TRBJ2-3 gives the full variable domain: EAGVVQSPRYKIIEKKQPVAFWCNPISGHNTLYWYLQNLGQGPELLIRYENEEAVDDSQLPKDRFSAERLKGVDSTLKIQPAELGDSAVYLCASRGLAGGTDTQYFGPGTRLTVL.

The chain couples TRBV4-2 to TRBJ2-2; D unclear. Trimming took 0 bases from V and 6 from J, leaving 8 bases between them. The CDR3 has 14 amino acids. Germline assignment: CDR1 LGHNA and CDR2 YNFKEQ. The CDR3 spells CASSQEYGSGELFF. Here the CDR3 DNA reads TGTGCCAGCAGCCAAGAGTATGGGTCCGGGGAGCTGTTTTTT.

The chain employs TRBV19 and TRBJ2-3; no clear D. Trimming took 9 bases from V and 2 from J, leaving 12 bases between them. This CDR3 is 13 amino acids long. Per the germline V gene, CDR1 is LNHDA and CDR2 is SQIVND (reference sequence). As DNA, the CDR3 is TGTGCCAGCGTAAGTCAGTACACAGATACGCAGTATTTT. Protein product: CASVSQYTDTQYF.

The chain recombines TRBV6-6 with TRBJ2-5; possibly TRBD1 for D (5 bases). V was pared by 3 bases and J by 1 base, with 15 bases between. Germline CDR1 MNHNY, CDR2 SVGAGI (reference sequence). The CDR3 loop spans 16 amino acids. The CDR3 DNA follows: TGTGCCAGCAGTTATGGGGCGGAGTTTATCCAAGAGACCCAGTACTTC. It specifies CASSYGAEFIQETQYF.